The clone carrying this T cell receptor beta chain was counted ten times or more. Its antigen is not known. The sample originates from a study of neurological immune-mediated disorders. Overall study results and limits: Expansion of TCR clones was greatest in HTLV-1-associated myelopathy and smallest in multiple sclerosis, where it fell below that of healthy controls.

The ends were cut back, 6 bases at V and 2 bases at J, with 8 bases in the middle. Germline V lookup: CDR1 SGHTA, CDR2 FQGNSA. This CDR3 has 14 residues. One entry per CDR3 protein results from TCRdb running MiXCR on the 5' RACE reads. The sample includes 100,000 to 150,000 distinct CDR3 sequences, 3.2% of them seen just once. The receptor was derived from a woman aged 25 to 45 with multiple sclerosis. The chain has TRBV7-2 and TRBJ2-6; no firm D call. Sequenced: PBMCs. DNA for the CDR3: TGTGCCAGCAGGCTGGTAGCTGGGGCCAACGTCCTGACTTTC. It translates to CASRLVAGANVLTF.